Shown below are 12 T cell receptor beta chains from a single sample sequenced in a study of T cell clusters in autoimmune cytopenias. Some 38,000 genome equivalents of blood DNA were amplified for TRB. TRB rearrangements were amplified by touch-down multiplex PCR with mixed TRB-A/B primers. TCRdb re-called the multiplex PCR reads and catalogs CDR3 proteins one per entry, DNA excluded. This sample's clone table lists about 2,000 distinct CDR3 sequences. Material for sequencing was peripheral blood. The receptors were gathered from a human donor with an autoimmune cytopenia or autoimmune hepatitis (not recorded which).

Its frequency marks this clonotype as medium-sized. The V call is TRBV18, the J call TRBJ2-3. This CDR3 comprises 15 residues. Germline V gene lookup returns CDR1 KGHSH and CDR2 LQKENI. The CDR3 loop reads CASSPGDHRGNTQYF.

The rearrangement links TRBV7-7 to TRBJ2-5; TCRdb indicates TRBD2, and absent DNA this call remains unverified. The CDR3 has 17 residues. The germline V gene has CDR1 SSHAT and CDR2 FNYEAQ (reference sequence). This CDR3 reads CASSAGRVRSWQETQYF.

According to its frequency, this clonotype is medium-sized. The CDR3 sequence is CASSLGTATQETQYF. The rearrangement uses TRBV5-5 and TRBJ2-5. Germline V lookup: CDR1 SGHKS, CDR2 YYEKEE (reference sequence). There are 15 residues in the CDR3. Drawing the rest from reference TRBV5-5 and TRBJ2-5, the complete variable domain is DAGVTQSPTHLIKTRGQQVTLRCSPISGHKSVSWYQQVLGQGPQFIFQYYEKEERGRGNFPDRFSARQFPNYSSELNVNALLLGDSALYLCASSLGTATQETQYFGPGTRLLVL.

This chain links TRBV19 with TRBJ2-2; with no DNA, the TCRdb D assignment of TRBD1 cannot be verified. This CDR3 comprises 15 residues. CDR1 is LNHDA, CDR2 SQIVND, per germline (reference sequence). CDR3 in amino acids: CASTGTGGNTGELFF. Based on the CDR3 plus reference TRBV19 and TRBJ2-2, the full variable domain is DGGITQSPKYLFRKEGQNVTLSCEQNLNHDAMYWYRQDPGQGLRLIYYSQIVNDFQKGDIAEGYSVSREKKESFPLTVTSAQKNPTAFYLCASTGTGGNTGELFFGEGSRLTVL.

This clonotype is classed as large by frequency. V gene TRBV29-1 combines with J gene TRBJ2-3; without DNA, the TCRdb call of TRBD1 cannot be checked. The CDR3 spans 15 residues. Germline V CDR1 and CDR2: SQVTM, ANQGSEA. This chain's CDR3 is CSVTPPGGSRDTQYF.

V is TRBV11-2 and J is TRBJ2-6; with no DNA, the TCRdb D assignment of TRBD1 cannot be verified. The CDR3 consists of 17 residues. CDR1 SGHAT and CDR2 FQNNGV come from the germline V gene. CDR3: CASSPGQFLSGANVLTF. Variable domain in full (rest from reference TRBV11-2 and TRBJ2-6): EAGVAQSPRYKIIEKRQSVAFWCNPISGHATLYWYQQILGQGPKLLIQFQNNGVVDDSQLPKDRFSAERLKGVDSTLKIQPAKLEDSAVYLCASSPGQFLSGANVLTFGAGSRLTVL.

In terms of frequency, this clonotype is large. The chain carries TRBV19 and TRBJ1-3. Germline CDR1 reads LNHDA; CDR2 reads SQIVND (reference sequence). The CDR3 is made up of 13 amino acids. CDR3 amino acids: CASAASSGNTIYF.

Considering frequency, this clonotype is medium-sized. This sequence joins TRBV5-1 and TRBJ1-4; TCRdb names TRBD1, which stays unverified in the absence of DNA. The V gene's germline CDR1 is SGHRS and CDR2 YFSETQ. The CDR3 extends over 14 amino acids. CDR3 protein: CASLRSGEGEKLFF.

By frequency, this clonotype is medium-sized. The chain recombines TRBV7-2 with TRBJ1-6; TCRdb's assignment of TRBD1 cannot be checked, as there is no DNA. Germline assignment: CDR1 SGHTA and CDR2 FQGNSA. CDR3 size: 16 residues. The chain's CDR3 is CASSPQGTVYGSPLHF.

Judged by frequency, this clonotype is medium-sized. V is TRBV18 and J is TRBJ2-5; TCRdb selects TRBD2, and the lack of DNA leaves this call unchecked. Germline loops: CDR1 KGHSH, CDR2 LQKENI. The CDR3 covers 17 residues. CDR3 sequence: CASSPRGAGFSKETQYF.

The V gene is TRBV7-3, the J gene TRBJ1-6; TCRdb's D gene call, TRBD1, goes unchecked for lack of DNA. Germline lookup yields CDR1 SGHTA and CDR2 FQGTGA. The CDR3 is 14 residues long. The CDR3 sequence: CASTSGQPNSPLHF. Using reference TRBV7-3 and TRBJ1-6 for the parts outside the CDR3, the full variable domain is GAGVSQTPSNKVTEKGKYVELRCDPISGHTALYWYRQSLGQGPEFLIYFQGTGAADDSGLPNDRFFAVRPEGSVSTLKIQRTERGDSAVYLCASTSGQPNSPLHFGNGTRLTVT.

V gene TRBV30 combines with J gene TRBJ2-3; TCRdb indicates TRBD2, and absent DNA this call remains unverified. The CDR3 contains 17 residues. Germline V gene lookup returns CDR1 GTSNPN and CDR2 SVGIG (reference sequence). The CDR3 loop reads CAWALGLAGASTDTQYF.